This T cell receptor beta chain was observed in a study of blood T cell repertoires in COVID-19. About the research overall: The analysed material was cDNA or gDNA that came from T cells, B-cell-depleted T cells, or PBMCs.

The CDR3 runs 15 residues. CDR1 PRHDT and CDR2 FYEKMQ come from the germline V gene (reference sequence). V gave up 3 bases and J gave up 3 bases; unmatched junction bases: 7. In the original processing: Amplification of reference gene primers provided the estimated nucleated cell counts. Method: immunoSEQ multiplex PCR; TCRdb's copy keeps in-frame clones and lacks some. The V and J calls and the clone size are those of that table, but D and trimming were determined from the DNA. This sample has fewer than 500,000 clones, with 70% to 85% found just once. This receptor was identified in a human donor with acute or convalescent COVID-19. The donor label of this sample is uncertain. The V and J genes are TRBV13 and TRBJ1-1; 7 bases align to TRBD1. Sequencing was performed on peripheral blood. The CDR3 is CASSFTTGSHTEAFF. The CDR3 DNA reads as TGTGCCAGCAGCTTTACGACAGGGTCTCACACTGAAGCTTTCTTT.